This T cell receptor (beta chain) was identified during a study of PD-L1 blockade in urothelial cancer. Study information: Twenty-five of 29 patients were males with bladder-origin urothelial cancer. The analyses of blood took place 3 weeks (second dose) and 6 weeks after treatment start. Typically, measured as a median, blood samples had 130,000 to 150,000 T cells.

Losses at the gene ends were 3 bases for V and 2 bases for J; bases not matched to a gene: 3. The CDR3 runs to 14 residues. The germline V gene encodes CDR1 SGHRS and CDR2 YFSETQ. Method: immunoSEQ multiplex PCR; TCRdb's copy keeps in-frame clones and lacks some. The sample has roughly 47,000 clones, about four fifths seen once. This clone was detected only a few times. The time point here: pretreatment peripheral blood. Each patient contributed between 1 and 8 total time points of blood mononuclear cells, pretreatment and during treatment. This specimen was PBMCs, taken around atezolizumab (anti-PD-L1) treatment. The TCR originated in a man between 65 and 85 years old with urothelial cancer. V and J are TRBV5-1 and TRBJ2-7, with 9 bases matching TRBD1. CDR3 nucleotide sequence: TGCGCCAGCAGCTGGAACAGGGGGCCCTACGAGCAGTACTTC. It codes for CASSWNRGPYEQYF.